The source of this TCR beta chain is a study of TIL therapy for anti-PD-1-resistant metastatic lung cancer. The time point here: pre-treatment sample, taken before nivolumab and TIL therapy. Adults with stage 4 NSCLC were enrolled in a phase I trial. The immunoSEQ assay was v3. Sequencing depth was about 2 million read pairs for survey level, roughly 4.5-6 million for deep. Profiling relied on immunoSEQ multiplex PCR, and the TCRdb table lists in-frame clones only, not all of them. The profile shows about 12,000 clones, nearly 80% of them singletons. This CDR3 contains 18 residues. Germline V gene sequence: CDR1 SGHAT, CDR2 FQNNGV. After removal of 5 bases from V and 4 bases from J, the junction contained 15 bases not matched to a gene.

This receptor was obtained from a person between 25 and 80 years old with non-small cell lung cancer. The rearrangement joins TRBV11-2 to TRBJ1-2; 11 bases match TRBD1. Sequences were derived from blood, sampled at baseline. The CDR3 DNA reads TGTGCCAGCAGCCCTCGCCTCCTCGGACAGGGGGCAGTCTATGGCTACACCTTC. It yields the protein CASSPRLLGQGAVYGYTF.